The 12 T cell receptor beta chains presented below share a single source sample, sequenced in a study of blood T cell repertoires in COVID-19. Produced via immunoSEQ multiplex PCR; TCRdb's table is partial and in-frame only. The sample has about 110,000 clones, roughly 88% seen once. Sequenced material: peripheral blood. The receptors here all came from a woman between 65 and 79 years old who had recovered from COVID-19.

The CDR3 DNA is TGTGCCAGCAGCTCAGTCCCGGGACAGGAGAGGGCCGGGGAGCTGTTTTTT. Translating it yields CASSSVPGQERAGELFF. The chain is built from TRBV7-3 and TRBJ2-2; 8 bases agree with TRBD1. The CDR3 totals 17 residues. Germline CDR1 and CDR2: SGHTA and FQGTGA. The V and J ends lost 4 bases and 6 bases, in that order; junction bases with no gene match: 13.

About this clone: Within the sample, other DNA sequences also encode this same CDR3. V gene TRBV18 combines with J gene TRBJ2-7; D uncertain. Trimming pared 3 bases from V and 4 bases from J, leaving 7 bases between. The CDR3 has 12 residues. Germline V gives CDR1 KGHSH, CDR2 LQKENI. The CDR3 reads CASSPTGYEQYF. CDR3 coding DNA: TGTGCCAGCTCACCGACCGGGTACGAGCAGTACTTC.

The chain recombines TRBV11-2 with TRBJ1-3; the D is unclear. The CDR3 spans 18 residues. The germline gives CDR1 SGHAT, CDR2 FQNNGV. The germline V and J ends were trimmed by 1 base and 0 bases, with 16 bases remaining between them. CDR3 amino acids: CASSLVSTGNPSGNTIYF. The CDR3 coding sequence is TGTGCCAGCAGCTTAGTTTCGACCGGGAACCCCTCTGGAAACACCATATATTTT.

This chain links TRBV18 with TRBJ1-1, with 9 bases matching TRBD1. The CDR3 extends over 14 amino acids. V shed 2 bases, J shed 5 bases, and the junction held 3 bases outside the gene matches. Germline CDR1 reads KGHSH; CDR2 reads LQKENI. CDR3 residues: CASSPRQGDTEAFF. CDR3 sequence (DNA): TGTGCCAGCTCACCAAGACAGGGGGATACTGAAGCTTTCTTT.

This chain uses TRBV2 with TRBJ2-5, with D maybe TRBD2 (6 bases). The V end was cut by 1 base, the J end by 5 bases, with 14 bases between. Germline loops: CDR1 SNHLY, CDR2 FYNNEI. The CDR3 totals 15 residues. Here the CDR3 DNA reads TGTGCCAGCAGTGAAGGGACGCGGGACGGGGAGACCCAGTACTTC. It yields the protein CASSEGTRDGETQYF.

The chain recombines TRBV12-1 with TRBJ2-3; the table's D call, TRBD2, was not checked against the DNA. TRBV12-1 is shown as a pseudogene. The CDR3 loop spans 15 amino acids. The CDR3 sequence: CASSFSSGVQGTQYF. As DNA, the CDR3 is TGTGCCAGCAGCTTTTCGAGCGGGGTCCAGGGTACGCAGTATTTT.

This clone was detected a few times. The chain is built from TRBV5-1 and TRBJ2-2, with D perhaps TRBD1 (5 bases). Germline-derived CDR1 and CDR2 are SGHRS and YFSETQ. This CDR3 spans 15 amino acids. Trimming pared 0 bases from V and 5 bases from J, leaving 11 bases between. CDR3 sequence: CASSLESAGTGELFF. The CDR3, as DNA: TGCGCCAGCAGCTTGGAATCAGCAGGGACCGGGGAGCTGTTTTTT.

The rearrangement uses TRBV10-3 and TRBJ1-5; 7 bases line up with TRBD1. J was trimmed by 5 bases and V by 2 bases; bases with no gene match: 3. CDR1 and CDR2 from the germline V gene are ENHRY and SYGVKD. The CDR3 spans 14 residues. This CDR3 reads CAISEDRAHQPQHF. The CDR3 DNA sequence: TGTGCCATCAGTGAGGACAGGGCCCATCAGCCCCAGCATTTT.

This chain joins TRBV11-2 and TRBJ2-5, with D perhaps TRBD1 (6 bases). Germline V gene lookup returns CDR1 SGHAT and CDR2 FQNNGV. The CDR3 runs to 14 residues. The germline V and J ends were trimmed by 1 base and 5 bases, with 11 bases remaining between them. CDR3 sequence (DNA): TGTGCCAGCAGCTTAGCGGGACATGGGGAGACCCAGTACTTC. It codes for CASSLAGHGETQYF.

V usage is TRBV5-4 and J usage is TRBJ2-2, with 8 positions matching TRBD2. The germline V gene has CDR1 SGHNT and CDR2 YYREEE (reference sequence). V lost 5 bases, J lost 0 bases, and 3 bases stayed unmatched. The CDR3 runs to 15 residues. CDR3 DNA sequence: TGTGCCAGCAGGGGCGGGGGGTCGAACACCGGGGAGCTGTTTTTT. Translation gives CASRGGGSNTGELFF.

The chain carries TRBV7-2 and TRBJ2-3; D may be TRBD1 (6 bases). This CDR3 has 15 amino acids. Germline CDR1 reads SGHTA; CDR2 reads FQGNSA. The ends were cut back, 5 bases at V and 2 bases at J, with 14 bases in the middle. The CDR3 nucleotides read TGTGCCAGCAGCCCCAGGGGTCAAGTCACAGATACGCAGTATTTT. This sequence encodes CASSPRGQVTDTQYF. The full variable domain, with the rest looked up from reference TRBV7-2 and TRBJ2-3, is GAGVSQSPSNKVTEKGKDVELRCDPISGHTALYWYRQSLGQGLEFLIYFQGNSAPDKSGLPSDRFSAERTGGSVSTLTIQRTQQEDSAVYLCASSPRGQVTDTQYFGPGTRLTVL.

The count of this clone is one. Written as DNA, the CDR3 is TGTGCCAGCAGCCCCGACAGGGGGTATGGCTACACCTTC. It specifies CASSPDRGYGYTF. The V call is TRBV5-6, the J call TRBJ1-2; 9 nucleotides align to TRBD1. With 4 bases clipped from V and 5 bases from J, the junction kept 3 bases outside the gene matches. CDR3 length: 13 residues. CDR1 is SGHDT, CDR2 YYEEEE, per germline.